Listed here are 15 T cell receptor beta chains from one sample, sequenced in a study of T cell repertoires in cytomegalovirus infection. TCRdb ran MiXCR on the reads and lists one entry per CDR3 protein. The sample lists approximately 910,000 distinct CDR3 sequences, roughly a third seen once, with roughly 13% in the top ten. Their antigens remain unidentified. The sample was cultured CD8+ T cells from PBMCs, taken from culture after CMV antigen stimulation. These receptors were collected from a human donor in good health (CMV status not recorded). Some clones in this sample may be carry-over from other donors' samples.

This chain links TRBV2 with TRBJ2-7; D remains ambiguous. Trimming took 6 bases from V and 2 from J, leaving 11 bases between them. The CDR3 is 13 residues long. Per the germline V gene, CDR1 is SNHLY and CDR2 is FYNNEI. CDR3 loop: CASRSSQTYEQYF. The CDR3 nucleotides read TGTGCCAGCAGATCCAGCCAGACCTACGAGCAGTACTTC.

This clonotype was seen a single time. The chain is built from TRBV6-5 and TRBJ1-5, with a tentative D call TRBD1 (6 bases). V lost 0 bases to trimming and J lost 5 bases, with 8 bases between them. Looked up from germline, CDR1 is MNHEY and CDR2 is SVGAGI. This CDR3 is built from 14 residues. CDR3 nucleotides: TGTGCCAGCAGTTACTCTGAGGGGGATCAGCCCCAGCATTTT. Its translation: CASSYSEGDQPQHF.

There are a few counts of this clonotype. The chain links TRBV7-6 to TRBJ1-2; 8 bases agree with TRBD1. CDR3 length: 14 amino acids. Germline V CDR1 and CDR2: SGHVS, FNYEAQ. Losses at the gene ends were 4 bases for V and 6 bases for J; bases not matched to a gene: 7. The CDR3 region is CASSSRTGRDGYTF. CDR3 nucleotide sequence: TGTGCCAGCAGCTCTCGGACAGGGAGGGATGGCTACACCTTC.

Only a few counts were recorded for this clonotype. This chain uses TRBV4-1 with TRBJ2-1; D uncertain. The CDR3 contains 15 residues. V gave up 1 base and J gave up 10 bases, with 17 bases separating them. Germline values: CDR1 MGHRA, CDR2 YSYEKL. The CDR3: CASSQVLGRSLEQFF. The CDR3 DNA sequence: TGCGCCAGCAGCCAAGTCCTCGGAAGGTCACTCGAGCAGTTCTTC.

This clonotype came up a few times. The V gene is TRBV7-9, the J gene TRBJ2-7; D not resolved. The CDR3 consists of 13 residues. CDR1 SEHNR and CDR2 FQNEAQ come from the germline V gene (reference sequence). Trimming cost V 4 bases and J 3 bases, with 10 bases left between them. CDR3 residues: CASSSSGSYEQYV. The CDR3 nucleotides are TGTGCCAGCAGCTCGTCTGGCAGCTACGAGCAGTACGTC.

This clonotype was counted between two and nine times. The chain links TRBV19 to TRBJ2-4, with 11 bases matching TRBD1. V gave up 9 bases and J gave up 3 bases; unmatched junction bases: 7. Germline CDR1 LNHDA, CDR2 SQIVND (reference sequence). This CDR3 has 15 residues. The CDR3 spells CASRGGQGDKNIQYF. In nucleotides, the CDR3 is TGTGCCAGCCGAGGGGGACAGGGGGACAAAAACATTCAGTACTTC. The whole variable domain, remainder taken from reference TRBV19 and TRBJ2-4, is DGGITQSPKYLFRKEGQNVTLSCEQNLNHDAMYWYRQDPGQGLRLIYYSQIVNDFQKGDIAEGYSVSREKKESFPLTVTSAQKNPTAFYLCASRGGQGDKNIQYFGAGTRLSVL.

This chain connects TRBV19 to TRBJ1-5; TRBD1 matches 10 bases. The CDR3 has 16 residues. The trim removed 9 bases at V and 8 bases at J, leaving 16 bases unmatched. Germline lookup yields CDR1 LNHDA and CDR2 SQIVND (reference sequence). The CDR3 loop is CASGRGQGFYREPQHF. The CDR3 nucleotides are TGTGCCAGCGGGCGGGGACAGGGGTTTTATAGGGAGCCCCAGCATTTT.

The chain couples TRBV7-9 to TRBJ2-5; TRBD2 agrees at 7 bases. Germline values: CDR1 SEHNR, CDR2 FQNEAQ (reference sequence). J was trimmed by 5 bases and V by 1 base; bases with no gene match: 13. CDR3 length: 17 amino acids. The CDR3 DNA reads TGTGCCAGCAGCTTAGTGGCGCGGGGGAGAGTGGGGGAGACCCAGTACTTC. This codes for CASSLVARGRVGETQYF. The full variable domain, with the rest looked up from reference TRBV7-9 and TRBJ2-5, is DTGVSQNPRHKITKRGQNVTFRCDPISEHNRLYWYRQTLGQGPEFLTYFQNEAQLEKSRLLSDRFSAERPKGSFSTLEIQRTEQGDSAMYLCASSLVARGRVGETQYFGPGTRLLVL.

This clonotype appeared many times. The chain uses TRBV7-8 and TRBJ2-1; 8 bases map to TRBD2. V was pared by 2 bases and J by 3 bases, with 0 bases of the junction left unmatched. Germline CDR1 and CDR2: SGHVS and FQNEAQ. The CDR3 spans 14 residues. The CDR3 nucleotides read TGTGCCAGCAGCTTACTAGCGGGCTACAATGAGCAGTTCTTC. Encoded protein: CASSLLAGYNEQFF.

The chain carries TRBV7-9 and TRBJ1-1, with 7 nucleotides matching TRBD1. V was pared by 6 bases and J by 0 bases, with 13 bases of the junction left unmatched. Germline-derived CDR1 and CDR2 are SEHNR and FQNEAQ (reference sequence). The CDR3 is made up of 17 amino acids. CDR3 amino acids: CASSQRGGTAMNTEAFF. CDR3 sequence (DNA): TGTGCCAGCAGTCAACGGGGTGGGACAGCCATGAACACTGAAGCTTTCTTT.

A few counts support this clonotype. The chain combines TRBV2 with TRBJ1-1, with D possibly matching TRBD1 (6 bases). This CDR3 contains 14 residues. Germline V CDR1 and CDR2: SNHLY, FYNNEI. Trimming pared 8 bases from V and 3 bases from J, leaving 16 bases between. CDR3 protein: CASWATGSHTEAFF. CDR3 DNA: TGTGCCAGCTGGGCGACAGGATCGCACACTGAAGCTTTCTTT.

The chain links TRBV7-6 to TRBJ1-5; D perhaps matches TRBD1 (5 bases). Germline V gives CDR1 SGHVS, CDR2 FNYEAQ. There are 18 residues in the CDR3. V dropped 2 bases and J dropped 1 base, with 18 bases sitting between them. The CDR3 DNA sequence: TGTGCCAGCAGCTTATCGGAAACCCAGGGAGAAAGCAATCAGCCCCAGCATTTT. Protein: CASSLSETQGESNQPQHF.

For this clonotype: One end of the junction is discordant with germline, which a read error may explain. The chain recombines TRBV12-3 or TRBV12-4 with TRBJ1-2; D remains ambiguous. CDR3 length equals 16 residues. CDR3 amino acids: CASGLTFTPEGYGYTF. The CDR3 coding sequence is TGTGCCAGCGGTTTAACGTTCACCCCCGAGGGCTATGGCTACACCTTC.

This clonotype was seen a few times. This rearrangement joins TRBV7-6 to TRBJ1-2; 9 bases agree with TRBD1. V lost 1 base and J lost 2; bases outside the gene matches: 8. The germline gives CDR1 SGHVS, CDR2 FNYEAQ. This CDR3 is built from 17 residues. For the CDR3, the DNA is TGTGCCAGCAGCTTAGGGACAGGGGAGTCCACCAACTATGGCTACACCTTC. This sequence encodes CASSLGTGESTNYGYTF.

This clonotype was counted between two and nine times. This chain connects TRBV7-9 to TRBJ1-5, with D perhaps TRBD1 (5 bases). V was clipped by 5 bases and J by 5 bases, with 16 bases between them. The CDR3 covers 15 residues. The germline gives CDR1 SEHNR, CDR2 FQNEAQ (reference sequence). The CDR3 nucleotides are TGTGCCAGCAGCAACCTACAGGCTCGTGATCAGCCCCAGCATTTT. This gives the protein CASSNLQARDQPQHF.